The next 23 T cell receptor beta chains were all read from a single sample in a study of CD8 T cells in ankylosing spondylitis. Study outcomes and limitations: What seemed typical of ankylosing spondylitis blood was a TCR beta motif built from about eight highly homologous variants.

From the 5' RACE reads, TCRdb called clonotypes with MiXCR, one entry per CDR3 protein. The table lists fewer than 550,000 distinct CDR3 sequences, about 5.4% of them singletons, with roughly 3.2% in the top ten. Antigens for these TCRs are unknown. The source material was blood, either unsorted or a sorted T cell fraction (not recorded which). These receptors all stem from a male donor with ankylosing spondylitis.

The J gene is TRBJ2-1, the V gene TRBV3-1; a weak D match, TRBD1 (6 bases). Trimming shortened V by 4 bases and J by 9 bases, and 22 bases separated the two germline ends. The CDR3 consists of 16 residues. The germline V gene has CDR1 LGHDT and CDR2 YNNKEL (reference sequence). DNA for the CDR3: TGTGCCAGCAGCCTTGATAGGACAGACCCTAGGGGTGAGCAGTTCTTC. Translated, it gives CASSLDRTDPRGEQFF.

The V and J genes are TRBV7-9 and TRBJ2-7; D uncertain. This CDR3 is 14 amino acids long. Germline V CDR1 and CDR2: SEHNR, FQNEAQ (reference sequence). V dropped 3 bases and J dropped 2 bases, with 11 bases sitting between them. This CDR3 reads CASSFAATPYEQYF. CDR3 bases: TGTGCCAGCAGCTTCGCCGCAACGCCCTACGAGCAGTACTTC.

There are many counts of this clonotype. The rearrangement links TRBV6-1 to TRBJ2-7, with 9 bases lining up with TRBD1. V gave up 7 bases and J gave up 0 bases; unmatched junction bases: 7. Germline V gene lookup returns CDR1 MNHNS and CDR2 SASEGT. The CDR3 consists of 15 residues. The CDR3 protein is CASTPGQGSSYEQYF. The CDR3 region has the DNA TGTGCCAGCACCCCGGGACAGGGATCCTCCTACGAGCAGTACTTC.

There are a few counts of this clonotype. The chain couples TRBV20-1 to TRBJ2-7; the match to TRBD2 covers 8 bases. Germline V CDR1 and CDR2: DFQATT, SNEGSKA (reference sequence). V was pared by 1 base and J by 5 bases, with 4 bases of the junction left unmatched. This CDR3 contains 13 residues. CDR3 region: CSARGGTSNEQYF. CDR3 DNA: TGCAGTGCTAGAGGCGGGACTAGTAACGAGCAGTACTTC.

This clonotype was picked up many times. The J gene is TRBJ1-1, the V gene TRBV5-1; no definite D call. Germline-derived CDR1 and CDR2 are SGHRS and YFSETQ. V was cut by 5 bases and J by 0 bases, with 17 bases left in between. The CDR3 totals 16 residues. Here the CDR3 reads CASRAGRSVVNTEAFF. The CDR3 DNA reads TGCGCCAGCAGAGCCGGACGATCCGTGGTGAACACTGAAGCTTTCTTT. The whole variable domain, remainder taken from reference TRBV5-1 and TRBJ1-1, is KAGVTQTPRYLIKTRGQQVTLSCSPISGHRSVSWYQQTPGQGLQFLFEYFSETQRNKGNFPGRFSGRQFSNSRSEMNVSTLELGDSALYLCASRAGRSVVNTEAFFGQGTRLTVV.

Notes on this clonotype: This may come from a read error, since a much larger clone is one base off. This chain connects TRBV5-1 to TRBJ2-1, with 13 bases identical to TRBD2. V lost 7 bases, J lost 2 bases, and 3 bases stayed unmatched. This CDR3 is built from 15 residues. Per germline, CDR1 SGHRS and CDR2 YFSETQ. DNA for the CDR3: TGCGCCAGCGGCACTAGCGGGGGGGCCTACAATGAGCAGTTCTTC. Translated: CASGTSGGAYNEQFF.

This clonotype was recorded at least ten times. This sequence joins TRBV11-2 and TRBJ2-4; D unclear. The V end was cut by 6 bases, the J end by 1 base, with 16 bases between. Germline V gives CDR1 SGHAT, CDR2 FQNNGV. CDR3 length: 16 residues. The DNA of the CDR3 is TGTGCCAGCAGTTTTCGGGCCGACCCGGCCAAAAACATTCAGTACTTC. This gives the protein CASSFRADPAKNIQYF.

This clonotype was counted ten times or more. The chain is built from TRBV5-1 and TRBJ1-1, with TRBD1 matching 7 bases. The CDR3 totals 16 residues. Germline V gene lookup returns CDR1 SGHRS and CDR2 YFSETQ. V gave up 3 bases and J gave up 3 bases; unmatched junction bases: 11. The CDR3: CASSSQTGSGDTEAFF. CDR3 coding DNA: TGCGCCAGCAGCTCGCAGACAGGGTCGGGGGACACTGAAGCTTTCTTT.

The table lists this clonotype with many counts. The chain carries TRBV6-5 and TRBJ2-4; 7 positions agree with TRBD2. Germline V gene lookup returns CDR1 MNHEY and CDR2 SVGAGI. This CDR3 is built from 15 residues. The V and J ends lost 7 bases and 8 bases, in that order; junction bases with no gene match: 14. As DNA, the CDR3 is TGTGCCAGCACTTATTGGGAGGGGAGGGTGTACATTCAGTACTTC. Amino acids: CASTYWEGRVYIQYF.

This clonotype was counted ten times or more. The genes are TRBV12-3 or TRBV12-4 and TRBJ1-6; D remains ambiguous. The CDR3 consists of 15 residues. Deletions cut 4 bases from V and 4 bases from J, with 11 bases between. The CDR3 region has the DNA TGTGCCAGCAGTTCGGGGAACTCTTATAATTCACCCCTCCACTTT. This sequence encodes CASSSGNSYNSPLHF.

A note on this clonotype: Possible read error: a much larger clone is one base away. The chain joins TRBV3-1 to TRBJ2-7; 10 bases fit TRBD2. The CDR3 totals 18 residues. With V trimmed by 8 bases and J by 5 bases, 21 bases remained unmatched. Looked up from germline, CDR1 is LGHDT and CDR2 is YNNKEL (reference sequence). The CDR3 reads CASCMWVAGGPDSDEQYF. The CDR3 coding sequence is TGTGCCAGCTGCATGTGGGTAGCGGGGGGACCCGACTCGGACGAGCAGTACTTC.

This clonotype was seen at least ten times. The J gene is TRBJ2-5, the V gene TRBV5-4; 13 bases agree with TRBD2. CDR1 and CDR2 from the germline V gene are SGHNT and YYREEE (reference sequence). V was pared by 1 base and J by 4 bases, with 4 bases of the junction left unmatched. CDR3 size: 16 residues. CDR3 loop: CASSLTSGGAGETQYF. The CDR3 bases are TGTGCCAGCAGCTTGACTAGCGGGGGGGCGGGAGAGACCCAGTACTTC. Filled out from reference TRBV5-4 and TRBJ2-5, the complete variable domain reads ETGVTQSPTHLIKTRGQQVTLRCSSQSGHNTVSWYQQALGQGPQFIFQYYREEENGRGNFPPRFSGLQFPNYSSELNVNALELDDSALYLCASSLTSGGAGETQYFGPGTRLLVL.

This clonotype was observed at least ten times. The gene calls are TRBV7-9 and TRBJ1-1; TRBD1 matches at 7 bases. In germline, CDR1 is SEHNR, CDR2 FQNEAQ (reference sequence). V shed 1 base, J shed 8 bases, and the junction held 10 bases outside the gene matches. This CDR3 spans 15 amino acids. CDR3 coding DNA: TGTGCCAGCAGCTTAGGGACGCTACTGACAGGGGAAGCTTTCTTT. This codes for CASSLGTLLTGEAFF.

This chain links TRBV3-1 with TRBJ2-5, with unresolved D. V was cut by 7 bases and J by 5 bases, with 17 bases left in between. Germline CDR1 and CDR2: LGHDT and YNNKEL (reference sequence). The CDR3 loop spans 14 amino acids. CDR3 sequence reads: CASTQVAVVETQYF. The CDR3 coding sequence is TGTGCCAGCACCCAGGTGGCAGTCGTGGAGACCCAGTACTTC.

This clonotype was recorded many times. The J gene is TRBJ2-3, the V gene TRBV4-2, with TRBD1 identical over 9 bases. Trimming cost V 2 bases and J 12 bases; bases outside gene matches: 9. Germline V gene lookup returns CDR1 LGHNA and CDR2 YNFKEQ. The CDR3 is 14 amino acids. CDR3 amino acids: CASSQTGQGTPQYF. As DNA, the CDR3 is TGTGCCAGCAGCCAAACGGGACAGGGAACCCCCCAGTATTTT.

This clonotype was observed many times. The V call is TRBV7-2, the J call TRBJ2-3; D ambiguous. Germline loops: CDR1 SGHTA, CDR2 FQGNSA. The CDR3 extends over 14 amino acids. V was pared by 2 bases and J by 6 bases, with 12 bases between. Written as DNA, the CDR3 is TGTGCCAGCAGCTTAAGTAGCCGAGCGGATACGCAGTATTTT. This gives the protein CASSLSSRADTQYF.

This clonotype was observed at least ten times. The chain carries TRBV10-3 and TRBJ2-5; D possibly corresponds to TRBD2 (6 bases). Germline V gene lookup returns CDR1 ENHRY and CDR2 SYGVKD. V dropped 3 bases and J dropped 2 bases, with 13 bases sitting between them. The CDR3 extends over 15 amino acids. CDR3 sequence: CAISDLGGKQETQYF. The CDR3 DNA sequence: TGTGCCATCAGTGACTTGGGCGGGAAGCAAGAGACCCAGTACTTC.

This clonotype was seen at least ten times. V usage is TRBV20-1 and J usage is TRBJ1-1, with D possibly TRBD1 on 5 matching bases. Germline CDR1 is DFQATT and CDR2 is SNEGSKA (reference sequence). This CDR3 spans 14 amino acids. The V end was cut by 5 bases, the J end by 4 bases, with 17 bases between. The CDR3 nucleotides are TGCAGTGCTCCCAGATCTGGGGACTCCACTGAAGCTTTCTTT. Residues: CSAPRSGDSTEAFF.

This clonotype occurred a few times. The V call is TRBV6-2 or TRBV6-3, the J call TRBJ2-1, with 10 bases lining up with TRBD2. This CDR3 is built from 14 residues. The junction had 4 bases not matched to a gene; V was cut back by 6 bases and J by 5 bases. From germline, CDR1 is MNHEY and CDR2 SVGEGT. CDR3 coding DNA: TGTGCCAGCAGGGGACTAGCGATTAACAATGAGCAGTTCTTC. It yields the protein CASRGLAINNEQFF.

This clonotype was detected only a few times. This chain links TRBV6-2 or TRBV6-3 with TRBJ2-1, with D possibly being TRBD1 (6 bases). Trimming left V 7 bases short and J 8 bases short, with 12 bases between. There are 12 residues in the CDR3. Germline loops: CDR1 MNHEY, CDR2 SVGEGT. The CDR3 spells CASNQGRYEQFF. CDR3 bases: TGTGCCAGCAACCAGGGGCGGTATGAGCAGTTCTTC.

This clonotype was counted at least ten times. V gene TRBV29-1 combines with J gene TRBJ2-3, with a possible D match to TRBD1 (6 bases). The germline CDR1 and CDR2 sequences are SQVTM and ANQGSEA. The CDR3 runs 11 residues. Trimming took 7 bases from V and 8 from J, leaving 13 bases between them. The DNA for the CDR3 is TGCAGCGGCGCTCAGGGGACTACGCAGTATTTT. Protein product: CSGAQGTTQYF.

The table lists this clonotype with many counts. Here the CDR3 reads CSASPIGAGEVNEQFF. The CDR3 DNA sequence: TGCAGTGCTAGCCCCATCGGAGCGGGAGAGGTCAATGAGCAGTTCTTC. The chain carries TRBV20-1 and TRBJ2-1; 8 positions agree with TRBD2. Trimming removed 3 bases from V and 6 bases from J; junction bases left unmatched: 13. Per the germline V gene, CDR1 is DFQATT and CDR2 is SNEGSKA (reference sequence). The CDR3 consists of 16 residues.

This clonotype appeared many times. The genes are TRBV20-1 and TRBJ2-1; TRBD2 matches 9 bases. The V segment lost 2 bases and the J segment 1 base; nucleotides outside the gene matches: 6. Germline CDR1 and CDR2: DFQATT and SNEGSKA (reference sequence). This CDR3 contains 16 residues. DNA for the CDR3: TGCAGTGCTAGATCCCGGGCGGGAGGGTCCTACAATGAGCAGTTCTTC. Its protein product is CSARSRAGGSYNEQFF.